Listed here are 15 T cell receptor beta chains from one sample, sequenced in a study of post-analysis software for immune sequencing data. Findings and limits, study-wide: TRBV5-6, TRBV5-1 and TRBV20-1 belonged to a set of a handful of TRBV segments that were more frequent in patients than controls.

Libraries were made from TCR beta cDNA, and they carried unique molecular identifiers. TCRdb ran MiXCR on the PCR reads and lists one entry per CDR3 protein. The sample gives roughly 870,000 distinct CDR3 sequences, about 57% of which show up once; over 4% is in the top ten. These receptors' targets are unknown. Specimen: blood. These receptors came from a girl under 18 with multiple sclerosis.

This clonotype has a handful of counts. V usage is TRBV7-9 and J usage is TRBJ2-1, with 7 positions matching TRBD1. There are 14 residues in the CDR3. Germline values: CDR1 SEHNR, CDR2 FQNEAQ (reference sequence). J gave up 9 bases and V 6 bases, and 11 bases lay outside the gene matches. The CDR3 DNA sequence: TGTGCCAGCAGGAAAGACAGGGCAACAAGTGAGCAGTTCTTC. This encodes CASRKDRATSEQFF. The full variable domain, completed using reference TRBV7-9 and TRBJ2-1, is DTGVSQNPRHKITKRGQNVTFRCDPISEHNRLYWYRQTLGQGPEFLTYFQNEAQLEKSRLLSDRFSAERPKGSFSTLEIQRTEQGDSAMYLCASRKDRATSEQFFGPGTRLTVL.

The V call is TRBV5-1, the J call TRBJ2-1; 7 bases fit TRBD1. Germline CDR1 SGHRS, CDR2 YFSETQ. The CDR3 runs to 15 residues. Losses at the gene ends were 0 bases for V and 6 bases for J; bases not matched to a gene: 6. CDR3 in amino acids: CASSLAQGELNEQFF. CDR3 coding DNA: TGCGCCAGCAGCTTGGCTCAGGGGGAACTCAATGAGCAGTTCTTC.

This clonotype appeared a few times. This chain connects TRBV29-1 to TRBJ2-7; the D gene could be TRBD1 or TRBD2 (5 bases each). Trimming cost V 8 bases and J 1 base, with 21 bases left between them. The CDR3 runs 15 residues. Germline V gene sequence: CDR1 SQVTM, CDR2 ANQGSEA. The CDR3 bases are TGCAGCTCACGTCATTTGACAGCGGTATCCTACGAGCAGTACTTC. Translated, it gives CSSRHLTAVSYEQYF.

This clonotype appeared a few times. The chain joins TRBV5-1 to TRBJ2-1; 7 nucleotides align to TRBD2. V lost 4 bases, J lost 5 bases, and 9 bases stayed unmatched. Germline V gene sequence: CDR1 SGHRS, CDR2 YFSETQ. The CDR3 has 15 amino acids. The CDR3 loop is CASSLADTGNNEQFF. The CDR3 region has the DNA TGCGCCAGCAGCCTAGCGGACACTGGGAACAATGAGCAGTTCTTC. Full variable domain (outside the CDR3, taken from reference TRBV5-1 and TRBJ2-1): KAGVTQTPRYLIKTRGQQVTLSCSPISGHRSVSWYQQTPGQGLQFLFEYFSETQRNKGNFPGRFSGRQFSNSRSEMNVSTLELGDSALYLCASSLADTGNNEQFFGPGTRLTVL.

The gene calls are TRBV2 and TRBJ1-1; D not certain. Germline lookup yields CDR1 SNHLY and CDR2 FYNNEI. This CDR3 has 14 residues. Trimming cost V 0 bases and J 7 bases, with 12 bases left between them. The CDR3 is CASSEAGSGGEAFF. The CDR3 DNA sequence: TGTGCCAGCAGTGAAGCGGGTTCGGGTGGTGAAGCTTTCTTT.

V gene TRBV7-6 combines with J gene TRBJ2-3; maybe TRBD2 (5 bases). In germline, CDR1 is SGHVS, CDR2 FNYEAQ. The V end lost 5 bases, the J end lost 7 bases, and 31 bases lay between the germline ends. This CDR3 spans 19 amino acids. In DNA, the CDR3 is TGTGCCAGCAGCCATCGCCCAGCAGGCCCAGCCGAGGGTAGAAATACGCAGTATTTT. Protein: CASSHRPAGPAEGRNTQYF.

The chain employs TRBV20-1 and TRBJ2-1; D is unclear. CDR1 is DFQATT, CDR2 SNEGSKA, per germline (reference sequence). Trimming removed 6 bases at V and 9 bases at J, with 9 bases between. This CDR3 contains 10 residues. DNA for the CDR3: TGCAGTGCGCTCCGTCTTGAGCAGTTCTTC. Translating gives CSALRLEQFF.

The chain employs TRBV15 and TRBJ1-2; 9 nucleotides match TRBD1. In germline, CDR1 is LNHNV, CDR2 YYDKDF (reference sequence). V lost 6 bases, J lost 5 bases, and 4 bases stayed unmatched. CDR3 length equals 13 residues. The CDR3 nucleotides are TGTGCCACCAGTACGGACAGGGGATATGGCTACACCTTC. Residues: CATSTDRGYGYTF.

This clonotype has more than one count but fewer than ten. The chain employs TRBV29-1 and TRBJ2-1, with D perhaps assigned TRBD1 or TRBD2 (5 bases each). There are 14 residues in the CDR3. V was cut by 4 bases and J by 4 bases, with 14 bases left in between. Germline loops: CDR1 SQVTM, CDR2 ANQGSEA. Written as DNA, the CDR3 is TGCAGCGTTGCTTCCGGGACGCTATACAATGAGCAGTTCTTC. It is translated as CSVASGTLYNEQFF.

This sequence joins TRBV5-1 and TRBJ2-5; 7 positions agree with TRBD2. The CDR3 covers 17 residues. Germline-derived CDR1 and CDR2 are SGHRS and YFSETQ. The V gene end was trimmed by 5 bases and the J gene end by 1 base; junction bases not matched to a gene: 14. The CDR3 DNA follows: TGCGCCAGCAGACCTGGACTAGTGCGTGTGGGCCAAGAGACCCAGTACTTC. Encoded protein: CASRPGLVRVGQETQYF.

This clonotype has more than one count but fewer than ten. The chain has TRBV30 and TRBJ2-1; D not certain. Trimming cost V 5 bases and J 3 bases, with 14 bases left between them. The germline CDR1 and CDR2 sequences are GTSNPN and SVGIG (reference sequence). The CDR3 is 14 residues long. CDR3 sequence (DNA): TGTGCCTGGGTACCGGGTACCCTCTACAATGAGCAGTTCTTC. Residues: CAWVPGTLYNEQFF.

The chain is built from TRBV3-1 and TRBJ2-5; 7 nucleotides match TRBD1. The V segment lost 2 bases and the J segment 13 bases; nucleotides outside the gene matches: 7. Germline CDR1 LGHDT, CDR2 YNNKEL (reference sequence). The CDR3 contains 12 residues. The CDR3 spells CASSQWDREAYF. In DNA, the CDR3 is TGTGCCAGCAGCCAATGGGACAGAGAGGCGTACTTC.

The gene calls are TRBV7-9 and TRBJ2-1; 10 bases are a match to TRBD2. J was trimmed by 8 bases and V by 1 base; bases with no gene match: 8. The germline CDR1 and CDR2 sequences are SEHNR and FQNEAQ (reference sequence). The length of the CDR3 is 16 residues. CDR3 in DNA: TGTGCCAGCAGCTTAGTAATCCTAGCGGGAGCGGATGAGCAGTTCTTC. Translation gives CASSLVILAGADEQFF.

CDR3 amino acids: CSVKQGTSTDTQYF. CDR3 DNA: TGCAGCGTTAAACAGGGAACTAGCACAGATACGCAGTATTTT. This sequence joins TRBV29-1 and TRBJ2-3, with D perhaps matching TRBD1 (6 bases). The CDR3 is made up of 14 amino acids. V was pared by 5 bases and J by 0 bases, with 12 bases between. Germline CDR1 reads SQVTM; CDR2 reads ANQGSEA.

The CDR3 DNA sequence: TGCGCCAGCAGCTTTAGCGGGGGGCCAGATACGCAGTATTTT. It codes for CASSFSGGPDTQYF. The V call is TRBV5-1, the J call TRBJ2-3; 10 nucleotides line up with TRBD2. The germline V gene encodes CDR1 SGHRS and CDR2 YFSETQ. V shed 2 bases, J shed 4 bases, and the junction held 1 base outside the gene matches. This CDR3 comprises 14 residues. The variable domain in full, completed from reference TRBV5-1 and TRBJ2-3, reads KAGVTQTPRYLIKTRGQQVTLSCSPISGHRSVSWYQQTPGQGLQFLFEYFSETQRNKGNFPGRFSGRQFSNSRSEMNVSTLELGDSALYLCASSFSGGPDTQYFGPGTRLTVL.